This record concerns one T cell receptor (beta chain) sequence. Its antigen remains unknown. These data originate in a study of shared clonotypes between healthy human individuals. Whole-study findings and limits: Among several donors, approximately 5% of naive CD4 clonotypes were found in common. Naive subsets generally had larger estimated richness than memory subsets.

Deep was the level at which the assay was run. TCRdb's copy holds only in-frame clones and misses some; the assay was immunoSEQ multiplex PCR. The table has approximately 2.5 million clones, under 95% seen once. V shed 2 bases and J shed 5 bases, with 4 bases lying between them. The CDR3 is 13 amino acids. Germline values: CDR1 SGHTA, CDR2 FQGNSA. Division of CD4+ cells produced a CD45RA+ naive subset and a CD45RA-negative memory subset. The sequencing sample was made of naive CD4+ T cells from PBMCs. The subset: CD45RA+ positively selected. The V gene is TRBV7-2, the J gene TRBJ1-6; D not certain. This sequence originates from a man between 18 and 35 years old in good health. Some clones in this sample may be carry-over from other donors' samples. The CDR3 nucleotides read TGTGCCAGCAGCTTACAGAATAATTCACCCCTCCACTTT. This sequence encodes CASSLQNNSPLHF.